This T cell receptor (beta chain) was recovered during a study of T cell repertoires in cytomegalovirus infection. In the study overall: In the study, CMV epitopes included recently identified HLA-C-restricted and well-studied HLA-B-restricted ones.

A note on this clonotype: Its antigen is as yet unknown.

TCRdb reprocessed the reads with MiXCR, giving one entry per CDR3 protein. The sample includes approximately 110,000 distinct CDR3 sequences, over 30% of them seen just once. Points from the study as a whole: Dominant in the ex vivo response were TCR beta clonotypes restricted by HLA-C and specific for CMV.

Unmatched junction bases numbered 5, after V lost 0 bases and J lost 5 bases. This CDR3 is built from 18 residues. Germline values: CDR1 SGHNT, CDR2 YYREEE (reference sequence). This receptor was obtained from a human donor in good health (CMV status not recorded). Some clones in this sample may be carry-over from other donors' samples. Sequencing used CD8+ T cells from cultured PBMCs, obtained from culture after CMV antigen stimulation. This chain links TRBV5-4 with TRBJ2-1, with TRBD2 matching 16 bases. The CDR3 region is CASSLEGLAGGRHNEQFF. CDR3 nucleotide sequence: TGTGCCAGCAGCTTGGAGGGACTAGCGGGGGGGCGGCACAATGAGCAGTTCTTC.